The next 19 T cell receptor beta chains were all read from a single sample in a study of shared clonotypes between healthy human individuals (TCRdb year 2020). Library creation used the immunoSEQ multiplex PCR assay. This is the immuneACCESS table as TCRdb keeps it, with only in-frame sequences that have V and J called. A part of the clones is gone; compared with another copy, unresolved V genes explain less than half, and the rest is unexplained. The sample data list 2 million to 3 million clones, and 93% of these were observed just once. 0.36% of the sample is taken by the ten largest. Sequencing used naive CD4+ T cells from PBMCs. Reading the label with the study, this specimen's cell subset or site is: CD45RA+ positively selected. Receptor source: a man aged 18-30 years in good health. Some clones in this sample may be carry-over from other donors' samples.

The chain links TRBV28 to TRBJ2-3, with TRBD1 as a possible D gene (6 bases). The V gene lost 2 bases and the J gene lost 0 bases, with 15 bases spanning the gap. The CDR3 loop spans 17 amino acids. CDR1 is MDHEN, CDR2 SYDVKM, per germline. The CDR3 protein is CASSLPYRQVSTDTQYF. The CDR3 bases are TGTGCCAGCAGTTTACCCTATCGACAGGTTAGCACAGATACGCAGTATTTT.

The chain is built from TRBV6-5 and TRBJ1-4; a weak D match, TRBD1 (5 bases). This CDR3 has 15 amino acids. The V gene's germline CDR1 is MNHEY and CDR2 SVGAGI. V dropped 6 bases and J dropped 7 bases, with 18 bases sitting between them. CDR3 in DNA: TGTGCCAGCAGACAAACAAGGGTCGGGGGTGAAAAACTGTTTTTT. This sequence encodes CASRQTRVGGEKLFF.

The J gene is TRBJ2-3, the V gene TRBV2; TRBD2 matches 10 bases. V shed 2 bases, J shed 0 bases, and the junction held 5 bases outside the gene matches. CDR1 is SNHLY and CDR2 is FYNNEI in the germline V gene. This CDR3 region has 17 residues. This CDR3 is CASSEYTSGDSTDTQYF. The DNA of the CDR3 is TGTGCCAGCAGTGAATACACTAGCGGGGACAGCACAGATACGCAGTATTTT.

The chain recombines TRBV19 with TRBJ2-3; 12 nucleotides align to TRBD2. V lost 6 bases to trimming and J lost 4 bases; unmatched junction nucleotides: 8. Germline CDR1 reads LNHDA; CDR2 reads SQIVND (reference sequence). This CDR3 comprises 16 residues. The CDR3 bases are TGTGCCAGTAGCCTTCTAGCGGGAGGGCCCGCAGATACGCAGTATTTT. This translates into CASSLLAGGPADTQYF.

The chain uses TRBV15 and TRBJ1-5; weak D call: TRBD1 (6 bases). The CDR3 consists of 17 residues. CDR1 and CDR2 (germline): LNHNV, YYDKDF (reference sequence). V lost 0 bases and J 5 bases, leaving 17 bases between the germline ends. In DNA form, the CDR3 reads TGTGCCACCAGCAGAGATTTAGGTAGGGGGATCGATCAGCCCCAGCATTTT. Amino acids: CATSRDLGRGIDQPQHF.

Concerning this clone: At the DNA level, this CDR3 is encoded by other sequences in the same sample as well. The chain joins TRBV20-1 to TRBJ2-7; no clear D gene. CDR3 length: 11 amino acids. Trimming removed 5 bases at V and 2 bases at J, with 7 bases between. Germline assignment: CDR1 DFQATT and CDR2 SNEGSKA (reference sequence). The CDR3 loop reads CSAAPTYEQYF. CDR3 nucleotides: TGCAGTGCTGCGCCTACCTACGAGCAGTACTTC.

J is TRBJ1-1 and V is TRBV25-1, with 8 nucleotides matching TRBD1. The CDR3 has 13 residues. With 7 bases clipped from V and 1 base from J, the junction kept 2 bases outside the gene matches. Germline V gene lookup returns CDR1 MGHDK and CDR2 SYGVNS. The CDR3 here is CASTDRGNTEAFF. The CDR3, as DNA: TGTGCCAGCACTGACAGGGGGAACACTGAAGCTTTCTTT.

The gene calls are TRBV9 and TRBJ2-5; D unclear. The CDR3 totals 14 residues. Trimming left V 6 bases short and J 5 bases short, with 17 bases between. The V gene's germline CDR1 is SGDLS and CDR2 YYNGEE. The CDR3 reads CASKPTGGSETQYF. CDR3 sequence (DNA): TGTGCCAGCAAACCAACGGGTGGGTCGGAGACCCAGTACTTC.

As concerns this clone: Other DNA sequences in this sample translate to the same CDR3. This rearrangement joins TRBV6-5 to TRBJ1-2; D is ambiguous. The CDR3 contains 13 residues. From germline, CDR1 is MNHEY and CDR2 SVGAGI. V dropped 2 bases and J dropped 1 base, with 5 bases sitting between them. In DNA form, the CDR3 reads TGTGCCAGCAGTTACGCGGGTAACTATGGCTACACCTTC. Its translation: CASSYAGNYGYTF.

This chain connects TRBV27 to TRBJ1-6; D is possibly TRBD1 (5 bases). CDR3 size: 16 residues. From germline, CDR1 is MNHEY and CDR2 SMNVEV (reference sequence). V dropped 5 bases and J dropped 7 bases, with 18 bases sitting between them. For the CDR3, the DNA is TGTGCCAGCAGTACCCGGTTAACGAAGGGGAATTCACCCCTCCACTTT. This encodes CASSTRLTKGNSPLHF.

The CDR3 here is CASSNRVLAGELFF. The CDR3 DNA reads TGTGCCAGTAGTAACAGGGTTTTAGCCGGGGAGCTGTTTTTT. The chain is built from TRBV19 and TRBJ2-2; TRBD1 might be the D (6 bases). The CDR3 consists of 14 residues. CDR1 is LNHDA and CDR2 is SQIVND in the germline V gene (reference sequence). V lost 4 bases, J lost 6 bases, and 12 bases lay in between. The variable domain in full, with the rest retrieved from reference TRBV19 and TRBJ2-2, is DGGITQSPKYLFRKEGQNVTLSCEQNLNHDAMYWYRQDPGQGLRLIYYSQIVNDFQKGDIAEGYSVSREKKESFPLTVTSAQKNPTAFYLCASSNRVLAGELFFGEGSRLTVL.

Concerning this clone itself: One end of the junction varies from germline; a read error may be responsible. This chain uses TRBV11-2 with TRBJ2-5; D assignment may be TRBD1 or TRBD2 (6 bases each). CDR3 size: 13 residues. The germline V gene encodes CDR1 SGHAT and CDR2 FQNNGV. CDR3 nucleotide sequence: TGTGCCAGCAGCTTAGATCAGGGGCTCCCGGGGGACTTC. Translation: CASSLDQGLPGDF.

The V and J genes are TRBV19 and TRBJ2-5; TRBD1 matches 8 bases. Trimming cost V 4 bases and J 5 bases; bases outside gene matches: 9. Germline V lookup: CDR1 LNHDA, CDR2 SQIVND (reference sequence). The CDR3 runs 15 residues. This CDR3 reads CASSTPGTGGETQYF. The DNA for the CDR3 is TGTGCCAGTAGTACCCCGGGTACAGGGGGGGAGACCCAGTACTTC.

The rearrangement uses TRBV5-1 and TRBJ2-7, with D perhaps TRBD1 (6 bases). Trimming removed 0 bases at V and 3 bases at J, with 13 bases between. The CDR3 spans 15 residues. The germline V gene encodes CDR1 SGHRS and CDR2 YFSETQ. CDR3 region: CASSLEQGGGYEQYF. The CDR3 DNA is TGCGCCAGCAGCTTGGAACAGGGTGGTGGCTACGAGCAGTACTTC. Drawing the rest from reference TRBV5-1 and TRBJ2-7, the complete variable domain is KAGVTQTPRYLIKTRGQQVTLSCSPISGHRSVSWYQQTPGQGLQFLFEYFSETQRNKGNFPGRFSGRQFSNSRSEMNVSTLELGDSALYLCASSLEQGGGYEQYFGPGTRLTVT.

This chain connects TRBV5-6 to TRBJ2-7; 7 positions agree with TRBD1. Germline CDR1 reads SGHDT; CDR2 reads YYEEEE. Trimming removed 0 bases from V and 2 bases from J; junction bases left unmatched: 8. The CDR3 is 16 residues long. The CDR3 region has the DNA TGTGCCAGCAGCTTGGGGGACAGACGCTCGGCCTACGAGCAGTACTTC. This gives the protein CASSLGDRRSAYEQYF.

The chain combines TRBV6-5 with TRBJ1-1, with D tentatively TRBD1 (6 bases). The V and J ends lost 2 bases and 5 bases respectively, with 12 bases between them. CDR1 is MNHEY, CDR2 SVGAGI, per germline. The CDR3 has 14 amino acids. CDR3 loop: CASSYTGLGTEAFF. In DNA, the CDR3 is TGTGCCAGCAGTTACACAGGGTTGGGAACTGAAGCTTTCTTT.

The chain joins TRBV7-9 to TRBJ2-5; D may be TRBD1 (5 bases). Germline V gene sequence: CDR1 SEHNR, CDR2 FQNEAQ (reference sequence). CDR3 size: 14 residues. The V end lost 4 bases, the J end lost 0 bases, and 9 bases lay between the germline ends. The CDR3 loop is CASSSDSYQETQYF. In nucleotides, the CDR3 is TGTGCCAGCAGCTCAGACAGTTACCAAGAGACCCAGTACTTC.

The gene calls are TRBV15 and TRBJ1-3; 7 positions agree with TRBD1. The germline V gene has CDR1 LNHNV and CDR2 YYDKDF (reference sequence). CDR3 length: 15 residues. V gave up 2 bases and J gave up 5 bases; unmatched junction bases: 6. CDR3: CATSRSGGWRNTIYF. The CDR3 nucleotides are TGTGCCACCAGCAGATCAGGGGGGTGGCGAAACACCATATATTTT.

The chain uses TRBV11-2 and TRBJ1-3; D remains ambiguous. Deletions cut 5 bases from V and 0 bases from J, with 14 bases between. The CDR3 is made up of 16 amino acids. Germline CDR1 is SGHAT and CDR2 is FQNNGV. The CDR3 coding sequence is TGTGCCAGCAGCCTCACGTTTGTAAACTCTGGAAACACCATATATTTT. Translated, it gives CASSLTFVNSGNTIYF.